Listed here are 19 T cell receptor beta chains from one sample, sequenced in a study of T cells in Graves' hyperthyroidism and ophthalmopathy. RNA transcripts served as the template for amplifying TCR beta CDR3 regions. In the first-round RT-PCR of the TCR CDR3, the HTBI primer set was used. A single record per CDR3 protein comes from TCRdb applying MiXCR to the multiplex PCR reads. The profile shows 470,000 or so distinct CDR3 sequences, less than 25% of them singletons. Sequences were obtained from blood. These receptors were collected from a man younger than 30 with Graves' hyperthyroidism.

This clonotype came up a few times. The chain couples TRBV20-1 to TRBJ1-1; D perhaps matches TRBD1 (5 bases). Germline values: CDR1 DFQATT, CDR2 SNEGSKA (reference sequence). V was pared by 3 bases and J by 4 bases, with 18 bases between. The CDR3 runs 15 residues. CDR3 protein: CSARTARRASTEAFF. The CDR3 nucleotides are TGCAGTGCTAGGACCGCCCGCAGGGCCTCCACTGAAGCTTTCTTT.

The chain combines TRBV25-1 with TRBJ2-7; TRBD1 is a possible D gene (5 bases). Trimming cost V 3 bases and J 1 base, with 10 bases left between them. This CDR3 is 14 amino acids long. Germline loops: CDR1 MGHDK, CDR2 SYGVNS. The CDR3 region is CASSDSGNSYEQYF. Here the CDR3 DNA reads TGTGCCAGCAGTGACTCAGGGAATTCCTACGAGCAGTACTTC.

This clonotype came up many times. The chain couples TRBV19 to TRBJ1-2; D is unclear. From germline, CDR1 is LNHDA and CDR2 SQIVND (reference sequence). The V end lost 10 bases, the J end lost 2 bases, and 17 bases lay between the germline ends. This CDR3 region has 14 residues. DNA for the CDR3: TGTGCCACCATTCCTCTCTTCCAGAACTATGGCTACACCTTC. Amino acids: CATIPLFQNYGYTF.

The CDR3 DNA is TGTGCCACCAGTCCCTCAGCTGGGGATGGCTACACCTTC. This encodes CATSPSAGDGYTF. J is TRBJ1-2 and V is TRBV24-1; no clear D gene. Germline CDR1 and CDR2: KGHDR and SFDVKD. The CDR3 has 13 amino acids. Trimming pared 6 bases from V and 6 bases from J, leaving 13 bases between.

This clonotype was detected many times. The chain couples TRBV4-1 to TRBJ2-7, with D hard to call. The germline V and J ends were trimmed by 2 bases and 3 bases, with 14 bases remaining between them. Germline CDR1 MGHRA, CDR2 YSYEKL. The CDR3 totals 15 residues. CDR3 bases: TGCGCCAGCAGCCAATCGTCCGATTCCTACTACGAGCAGTACTTC. Residues: CASSQSSDSYYEQYF.

This clonotype was recorded at least ten times. The chain links TRBV5-5 to TRBJ1-2; D ambiguous. The germline V gene has CDR1 SGHKS and CDR2 YYEKEE (reference sequence). This CDR3 region has 15 residues. Trimming took 1 base from V and 3 from J, leaving 13 bases between them. The CDR3 DNA reads TGTGCCAGCAGCTTGAATCCCGAGGGCTACTATGGCTACACCTTC. It codes for CASSLNPEGYYGYTF.

The rearrangement links TRBV2 to TRBJ1-1; D call uncertain. Germline lookup yields CDR1 SNHLY and CDR2 FYNNEI. V was shortened by 4 bases and J by 1 base, with 16 bases between the two germline ends. The CDR3 consists of 16 residues. The CDR3 DNA sequence: TGTGCCAGCAGTGCTCAGAGGCCATACTGGAACACTGAAGCTTTCTTT. Its protein is CASSAQRPYWNTEAFF.

This clonotype was counted ten times or more. The genes are TRBV12-3 or TRBV12-4 and TRBJ1-5; 12 bases line up with TRBD1. With 6 bases clipped from V and 6 bases from J, the junction kept 3 bases outside the gene matches. This CDR3 region has 14 residues. CDR3 DNA: TGTGCCAGCAGCGGGACAGGGGGCCGTCAGCCCCAGCATTTT. Protein product: CASSGTGGRQPQHF.

The rearrangement joins TRBV5-1 to TRBJ2-7; weak D call: TRBD2 (5 bases). The CDR3 contains 18 residues. Trimming pared 0 bases from V and 0 bases from J, leaving 19 bases between. The germline gives CDR1 SGHRS, CDR2 YFSETQ. DNA for the CDR3: TGCGCCAGCAGCTTGGAAGGAGGCTCGGGAAGCGGCTCCTACGAGCAGTACGTC. Translated, it gives CASSLEGGSGSGSYEQYV.

The chain links TRBV7-2 to TRBJ1-4, with D perhaps matching TRBD1 (5 bases). CDR1 and CDR2 from the germline V gene are SGHTA and FQGNSA. V lost 2 bases to trimming and J lost 8 bases, with 12 bases between them. This CDR3 contains 14 residues. The CDR3 is CASSLKGWGEKLFF. In DNA, the CDR3 is TGTGCCAGCAGCTTAAAAGGCTGGGGGGAAAAACTGTTTTTT. The full variable domain, its missing parts supplied by reference TRBV7-2 and TRBJ1-4, is GAGVSQSPSNKVTEKGKDVELRCDPISGHTALYWYRQSLGQGLEFLIYFQGNSAPDKSGLPSDRFSAERTGGSVSTLTIQRTQQEDSAVYLCASSLKGWGEKLFFGSGTQLSVL.

As concerns this clonotype: Possible read error: a much larger clone is one base away. This chain connects TRBV6-1 to TRBJ1-2, with D perhaps matching TRBD1 (5 bases). This CDR3 has 15 residues. Germline CDR1 and CDR2: MNHNS and SASEGT. As DNA, the CDR3 is TGTGCCGGCAGCCCCGGTGAGGGACGACGATATGGCTACACCTTC. Protein: CAGSPGEGRRYGYTF.

This clonotype was observed many times. The chain's CDR3 is CSARQGNYGYTF. CDR3 sequence (DNA): TGCAGTGCTAGACAGGGGAACTATGGCTACACCTTC. This chain uses TRBV20-1 with TRBJ1-2; D is perhaps TRBD1 (6 bases). This CDR3 comprises 12 residues. Looked up from germline, CDR1 is DFQATT and CDR2 is SNEGSKA (reference sequence). Trimming removed 2 bases at V and 2 bases at J, with 6 bases between.

In its sample, this clonotype was seen many times. The genes are TRBV7-9 and TRBJ2-7; tentatively, D is TRBD1 or TRBD2 (5 bases each). V lost 0 bases, J lost 6 bases, and 12 bases lay in between. The CDR3 extends over 14 amino acids. Germline V gene sequence: CDR1 SEHNR, CDR2 FQNEAQ (reference sequence). The CDR3 DNA sequence: TGTGCCAGCAGCTTAGCGATTCCGGGGACCGAGCAGTACTTC. Translation: CASSLAIPGTEQYF.

The V call is TRBV10-3, the J call TRBJ1-2; possible D gene TRBD1, 6 bases. The CDR3 sequence is 14 residues long. V lost 2 bases and J 4 bases, leaving 11 bases between the germline ends. Per the germline V gene, CDR1 is ENHRY and CDR2 is SYGVKD. The CDR3 sequence: CAISERGIGYGYTF. The CDR3 coding sequence is TGTGCCATCAGTGAGAGGGGGATCGGCTATGGCTACACCTTC.

In this sample, this clonotype turned up many times. V gene TRBV28 combines with J gene TRBJ2-7; TRBD2 matches at 8 bases. J lost 6 bases, V lost 2 bases, and 9 bases had no gene match. In germline, CDR1 is MDHEN, CDR2 SYDVKM. The CDR3 is 15 amino acids. The CDR3 protein is CASSLSGGPPGEQYF. CDR3 nucleotide sequence: TGTGCCAGCAGTTTAAGCGGGGGCCCCCCCGGCGAGCAGTACTTC.

The chain recombines TRBV5-1 with TRBJ1-1; D gene unclear. The germline CDR1 and CDR2 sequences are SGHRS and YFSETQ. The CDR3 sequence is 15 residues long. V was clipped by 4 bases and J by 1 base, with 14 bases between them. CDR3 bases: TGCGCCAGCAGCATTTCCAGGACTCAGAACACTGAAGCTTTCTTT. Translation: CASSISRTQNTEAFF.

The chain carries TRBV30 and TRBJ2-2; D remains ambiguous. The CDR3 runs 12 residues. CDR1 and CDR2 from the germline V gene are GTSNPN and SVGIG (reference sequence). Trimming cost V 2 bases and J 6 bases, with 7 bases left between them. In DNA form, the CDR3 reads TGTGCCTGGAGTTACGGTTCCGGGGAGCTGTTTTTT. Translated: CAWSYGSGELFF.

In this sample, this clonotype turned up a few times. The chain couples TRBV28 to TRBJ1-3; TRBD1 is a possible D gene (5 bases). The CDR3 runs to 16 residues. Germline V lookup: CDR1 MDHEN, CDR2 SYDVKM. V shed 2 bases and J shed 4 bases, with 15 bases lying between them. CDR3: CASSLPHGTPGNTIYF. The CDR3 bases are TGTGCCAGCAGTTTACCTCACGGGACTCCAGGAAACACCATATATTTT.

This clonotype was seen many times. This chain joins TRBV7-8 and TRBJ1-2; 8 positions match TRBD1. This CDR3 region has 18 residues. Germline values: CDR1 SGHVS, CDR2 FQNEAQ. The V segment lost 4 bases and the J segment 1 base; nucleotides outside the gene matches: 14. The CDR3 reads CASSYPPGGLTFNYGYTF. CDR3 bases: TGTGCCAGCAGCTACCCGCCAGGGGGCCTAACATTTAACTATGGCTACACCTTC. The whole variable domain, remainder taken from reference TRBV7-8 and TRBJ1-2, is GAGVSQSPRYKVAKRGQDVALRCDPISGHVSLFWYQQALGQGPEFLTYFQNEAQLDKSGLPSDRFFAERPEGSVSTLKIQRTQQEDSAVYLCASSYPPGGLTFNYGYTFGSGTRLTVV.